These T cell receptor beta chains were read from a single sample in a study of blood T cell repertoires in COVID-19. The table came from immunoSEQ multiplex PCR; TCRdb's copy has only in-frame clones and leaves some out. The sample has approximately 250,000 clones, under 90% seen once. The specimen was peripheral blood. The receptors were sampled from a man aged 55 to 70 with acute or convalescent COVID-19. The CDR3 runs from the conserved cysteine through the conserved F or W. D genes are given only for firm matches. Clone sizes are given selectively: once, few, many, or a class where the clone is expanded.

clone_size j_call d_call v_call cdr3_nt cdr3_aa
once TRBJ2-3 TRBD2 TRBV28 TGTGCCAGCAGTTTTTTGACTAGCGGGACGGAAGATACGCAGTATTTT CASSFLTSGTEDTQYF
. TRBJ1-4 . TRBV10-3 TGTGCCATCAGTCCCAGGGAAAATGAAAAACTGTTTTTT CAISPRENEKLFF
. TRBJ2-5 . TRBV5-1 TGCGCCAGCAGCTCCTCCCCCGGGGAACAAGAGACCCAGTACTTC CASSSSPGEQETQYF
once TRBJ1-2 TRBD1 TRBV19 TGTGCCAGTAGTCTGACAGGGGTAACTGGCTACACCTTC CASSLTGVTGYTF
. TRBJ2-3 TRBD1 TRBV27 TGTGCCAGCAACCTACTAACAGGGGGCAGCACAGATACGCAGTATTTT CASNLLTGGSTDTQYF
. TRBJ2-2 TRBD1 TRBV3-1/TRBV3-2 TGTGCCAGCAGACGACAGGGATCGAACACCGGGGAGCTGTTTTTT CASRRQGSNTGELFF
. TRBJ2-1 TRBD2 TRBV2 TGTGCCAGCAAAGTCCGGACTAGCGCCTACAATGAGCAGTTCTTC CASKVRTSAYNEQFF
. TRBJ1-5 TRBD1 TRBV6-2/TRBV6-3 TGTGCCAGCAGTTACTTCGACAGGGGGGATCAGCCCCAGCATTTT CASSYFDRGDQPQHF
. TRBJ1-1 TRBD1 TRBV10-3 TGTGCCATCAGTCTCGGAGGGGGACAGGGGTGGGCTGAAGCTTTCTTT CAISLGGGQGWAEAFF
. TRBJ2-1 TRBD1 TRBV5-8 TGTGCCAGCAGCCCGTATAGGACAGGGAGATCTATTGAGCAGTTCTTC CASSPYRTGRSIEQFF
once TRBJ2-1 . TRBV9 TGTGCCAGCAGCCCTCTGGGGAGCTACAATGAGCAGTTCTTC CASSPLGSYNEQFF
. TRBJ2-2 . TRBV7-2 TGTGCCAGCAGTGTACCAGGGGGAGGCTCCGGGGAGCTGTTTTTT CASSVPGGGSGELFF
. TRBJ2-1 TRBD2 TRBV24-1 TGTGCCACCAGTGACCCGGGACTAGCGGGACACAATGAGCAGTTCTTC CATSDPGLAGHNEQFF
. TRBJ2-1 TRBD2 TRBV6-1 TGTGCCAGCAGTGTCATCGAGGGGCTAGCGGGAGCCTACAATGAGCAGTTCTTC CASSVIEGLAGAYNEQFF
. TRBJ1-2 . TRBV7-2 TGTGCCAGCAGCTTAAACAGGGAAAACTATGGCTACACCTTC CASSLNRENYGYTF
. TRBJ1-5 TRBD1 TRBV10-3 TGTGCCATCACCAAGACAGGGTCCCCCCCCCAGCATTTT CAITKTGSPPQHF
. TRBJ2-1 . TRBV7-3 TGTGCCAGCAGCGAATACCGGGCGAGACGGGGGAAAGAGCAGTTCTTC CASSEYRARRGKEQFF
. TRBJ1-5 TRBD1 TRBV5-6 TGTGCCAGCAGCTCCTACCAGGGGGGCAATCAGCCCCAGCATTTT CASSSYQGGNQPQHF
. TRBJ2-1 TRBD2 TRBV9 TGTGCCAGCAGCGTAGGGACTAGCGGGAGTTCCTACAATGAGCAGTTCTTC CASSVGTSGSSYNEQFF
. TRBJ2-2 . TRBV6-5 TGTGCCAGCAGTCCGGGCCACGGGGGTACCGGGGAGCTGTTTTTT CASSPGHGGTGELFF
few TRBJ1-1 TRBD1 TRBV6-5 TGTGCCAGCAGTATCAATACAGGGGTTATGACTGAAGCTTTCTTT CASSINTGVMTEAFF
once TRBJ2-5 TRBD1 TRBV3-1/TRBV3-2 TGTGCCAGCAGCCGAGGGACAGGGCAAGAGACCCAGTACTTC CASSRGTGQETQYF
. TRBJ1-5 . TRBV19 TGTGCCAGTAGATCCAGGACAGAAGGGATCAATCAGCCCCAGCATTTT CASRSRTEGINQPQHF
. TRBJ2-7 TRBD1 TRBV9 TGTGCCAGCAGCCTTGGACAGGGCTCGAGCTCCTACGAGCAGTACTTC CASSLGQGSSSYEQYF
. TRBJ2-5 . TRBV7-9 TGTGCCAGCAGCATTCCTAGTAGAGAGACCCAGTACTTC CASSIPSRETQYF
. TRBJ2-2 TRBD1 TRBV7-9 TGTGCCAGCAGGATCCGGGACAGGGGGCTCGGGGAGCTGTTTTTT CASRIRDRGLGELFF
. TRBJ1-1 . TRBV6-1 TGTGCCAGCAGTGAAGCAGGGGGGAACACTGAAGCTTTCTTT CASSEAGGNTEAFF
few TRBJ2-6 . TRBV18 TGTGCCAGCTCACCACCGGCGGGGACTGGGGCCAACGTCCTGACTTTC CASSPPAGTGANVLTF
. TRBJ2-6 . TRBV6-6 TGTGCCAGCACCCCCTTCGACAGCTCTGGGGCCAACGTCCTGACTTTC CASTPFDSSGANVLTF
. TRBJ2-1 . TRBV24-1 TGTGCCACCAGTGATTCTAGCGAGGATGAGCAGTTCTTC CATSDSSEDEQFF
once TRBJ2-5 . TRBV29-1 TGCAGCGTTGAAGGTCACAGGCAAGAGACCCAGTACTTC CSVEGHRQETQYF
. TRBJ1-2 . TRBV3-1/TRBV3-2 TGTGCCAGCAGCCGTGGCGAGGGATCTAACTATGGCTACACCTTC CASSRGEGSNYGYTF
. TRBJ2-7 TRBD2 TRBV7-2 TGTGCCAGCAGCCTGGGACTAGCGGGAGATTGGGAGCAGTACTTC CASSLGLAGDWEQYF
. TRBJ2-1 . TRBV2 TGTGCCAGCAGTCGTCAGGACAGCCGTTACAATGAGCAGTTCTTC CASSRQDSRYNEQFF
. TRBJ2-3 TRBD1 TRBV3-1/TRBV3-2 TGTGCCAGCAGCCTACAGGGGGGAGTGGGGTCAGATACGCAGTATTTT CASSLQGGVGSDTQYF
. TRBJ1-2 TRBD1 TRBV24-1 TGTGCCACCAGTGACCCCGACAGGGGGCGCGACTATGGCTACACCTTC CATSDPDRGRDYGYTF
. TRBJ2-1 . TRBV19 TGTGCCAGTACCCAAGGGAGCGGCCGCGGGTTTGTGCAGTTCTTC CASTQGSGRGFVQFF
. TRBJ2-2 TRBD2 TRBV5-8 TGTGCCAGCAGCCAGGGACTAGCGGGTCACACCGGGGAGCTGTTTTTT CASSQGLAGHTGELFF